One sample yielded the 26 T cell receptor beta chains listed below, sequenced in a study of T cells after somatic rescue of genetic block. Libraries were prepared by immunoSEQ multiplex PCR; TCRdb keeps only in-frame clonotypes and omits some of them. The table includes approximately 71,000 clones, about 90% detected once. What was sequenced was peripheral blood mononuclear cells (PBMCs). The source of these receptors is a middle-aged man.

The chain combines TRBV7-2 with TRBJ2-5; D uncertain. The CDR3 spans 12 residues. Germline lookup yields CDR1 SGHTA and CDR2 FQGNSA. V lost 2 bases and J 5 bases, leaving 6 bases between the germline ends. In DNA form, the CDR3 reads TGTGCCAGCAGCTTAAACTTTGAGACCCAGTACTTC. Translating gives CASSLNFETQYF.

This chain links TRBV7-8 with TRBJ1-2; D remains ambiguous. The CDR3 has 12 residues. Germline CDR1 reads SGHVS; CDR2 reads FQNEAQ. Trimming removed 5 bases from V and 8 bases from J, with 12 bases in between. The CDR3 loop reads CASSTGTWGYTF. The CDR3 nucleotides are TGTGCCAGCAGCACGGGAACATGGGGCTACACCTTC.

The chain has TRBV28 and TRBJ2-6, with D tentatively TRBD2 (6 bases). The V end was cut by 0 bases, the J end by 4 bases, with 13 bases between. The CDR3 spans 17 residues. The germline gives CDR1 MDHEN, CDR2 SYDVKM. The CDR3 sequence: CASSLWERGTGANVLTF. The CDR3 bases are TGTGCCAGCAGTTTATGGGAACGGGGGACCGGGGCCAACGTCCTGACTTTC.

The chain has TRBV4-1 and TRBJ2-1, with 9 positions matching TRBD2. Germline CDR1 MGHRA, CDR2 YSYEKL. The CDR3 covers 17 residues. Losses at the gene ends were 0 bases for V and 8 bases for J; bases not matched to a gene: 11. Written as DNA, the CDR3 is TGCGCCAGCAGCCAAGATTGGTCTAGCGGGAAGGGTTATGAGCAGTTCTTC. Its translation: CASSQDWSSGKGYEQFF.

The rearrangement uses TRBV6-1 and TRBJ1-1; D is perhaps TRBD1 (5 bases). The length of the CDR3 is 15 residues. From germline, CDR1 is MNHNS and CDR2 SASEGT. V was cut by 4 bases and J by 2 bases, with 14 bases left in between. The CDR3 region has the DNA TGTGCCAGCAGTGCCGAAGATGGGGGAAACACTGAAGCTTTCTTT. It yields the protein CASSAEDGGNTEAFF.

The CDR3: CASRGSTGGGTSPHTEAFF. The CDR3 DNA is TGTGCCAGCAGGGGATCGACAGGGGGCGGAACGTCCCCACACACTGAAGCTTTCTTT. The chain joins TRBV11-2 to TRBJ1-1, with TRBD1 matching 10 bases. The CDR3 covers 19 residues. V trimming: 6 bases; J trimming: 3 bases; junction bases outside the gene matches: 19. The germline V gene has CDR1 SGHAT and CDR2 FQNNGV.

The chain uses TRBV28 and TRBJ2-7, with TRBD2 matching over 12 bases. Germline-derived CDR1 and CDR2 are MDHEN and SYDVKM. The CDR3 sequence is 15 residues long. Trimming cost V 0 bases and J 9 bases; bases outside gene matches: 6. CDR3 sequence: CASSLWSSGREGQYF. For the CDR3, the DNA is TGTGCCAGCAGTTTATGGTCTAGCGGGAGGGAGGGGCAGTACTTC.

The V and J genes are TRBV30 and TRBJ2-7; D is ambiguous. Per the germline V gene, CDR1 is GTSNPN and CDR2 is SVGIG (reference sequence). Deletions cut 1 base from V and 0 bases from J, with 4 bases between. This CDR3 region has 12 residues. CDR3 coding DNA: TGTGCCTGGAGTGAGGACTCCTACGAGCAGTACTTC. This encodes CAWSEDSYEQYF.

This clone appeared a few times. The chain has TRBV7-9 and TRBJ1-1; D gene ambiguous. Between the trimmed V and J ends, which lost 5 bases and 4 bases, there was a span of 11 bases. The germline V gene encodes CDR1 SEHNR and CDR2 FQNEAQ (reference sequence). The length of the CDR3 is 13 residues. CDR3 in DNA: TGTGCCAGCAGCCCCATAACCCTCACTGAAGCTTTCTTT. Translated, it gives CASSPITLTEAFF.

V usage is TRBV27 and J usage is TRBJ2-5; D gene unclear. Trimming pared 5 bases from V and 1 base from J, leaving 14 bases between. CDR3 length: 15 amino acids. Germline CDR1 and CDR2: MNHEY and SMNVEV (reference sequence). CDR3 in amino acids: CASSEASTAQETQYF. CDR3 DNA sequence: TGTGCCAGCAGTGAAGCCAGCACAGCCCAAGAGACCCAGTACTTC.

The chain links TRBV7-9 to TRBJ2-2; 7 bases are a match to TRBD2. V was pared by 5 bases and J by 7 bases, with 4 bases of the junction left unmatched. Germline-derived CDR1 and CDR2 are SEHNR and FQNEAQ (reference sequence). This CDR3 is 13 amino acids long. In DNA, the CDR3 is TGTGCCAGCAGCAAAGCGGGAATCGGGGAGCTGTTTTTT. Its protein is CASSKAGIGELFF.

The rearrangement uses TRBV29-1 and TRBJ2-1; the D gene could be TRBD1 or TRBD2 (5 bases each). The CDR3 contains 16 residues. V gave up 0 bases and J gave up 8 bases, with 20 bases separating them. The V gene's germline CDR1 is SQVTM and CDR2 ANQGSEA. Written as DNA, the CDR3 is TGCAGCGTTGAAGATTCGGGGCAGGCCCCTGGAGATGAGCAGTTCTTC. Protein: CSVEDSGQAPGDEQFF.

CDR3 coding DNA: TGTGCCAGCAGTGAAGGGAACACCGGGGAGCTGTTTTTT. This sequence encodes CASSEGNTGELFF. The V call is TRBV6-4, the J call TRBJ2-2, with unresolved D. The CDR3 contains 13 residues. V lost 3 bases, J lost 1 base, and 3 bases lay in between. In germline, CDR1 is MRHNA, CDR2 SNTAGT.

This sequence joins TRBV4-2 and TRBJ2-1, with TRBD1 matching 9 bases. This CDR3 has 17 residues. Germline values: CDR1 LGHNA, CDR2 YNFKEQ. V was pared by 1 base and J by 4 bases, with 8 bases of the junction left unmatched. This CDR3 reads CASSQASGTGLYNEQFF. In DNA, the CDR3 is TGTGCCAGCAGCCAAGCCTCCGGGACAGGGTTGTACAATGAGCAGTTCTTC.

The chain recombines TRBV11-2 with TRBJ2-7, with no clear D. Germline loops: CDR1 SGHAT, CDR2 FQNNGV. Trimming removed 4 bases from V and 3 bases from J, with 4 bases in between. The CDR3 is made up of 11 amino acids. CDR3 region: CASSSNYEQYF. CDR3 bases: TGTGCCAGCAGCTCAAACTACGAGCAGTACTTC.

The chain combines TRBV29-1 with TRBJ1-3; D call uncertain. Germline-derived CDR1 and CDR2 are SQVTM and ANQGSEA. V gave up 3 bases and J gave up 0 bases, with 9 bases separating them. The CDR3 has 14 amino acids. The CDR3 is CSVEDTDSGNTIYF. Written as DNA, the CDR3 is TGCAGCGTTGAGGATACTGACTCTGGAAACACCATATATTTT. Based on the CDR3 plus reference TRBV29-1 and TRBJ1-3, the full variable domain is SAVISQKPSRDICQRGTSLTIQCQVDSQVTMMFWYRQQPGQSLTLIATANQGSEATYESGFVIDKFPISRPNLTFSTLTVSNMSPEDSSIYLCSVEDTDSGNTIYFGEGSWLTVV.

V is TRBV4-2 and J is TRBJ2-1; the match to TRBD2 covers 11 bases. V lost 4 bases, J lost 6 bases, and 11 bases stayed unmatched. This CDR3 is 17 amino acids long. Germline CDR1 LGHNA, CDR2 YNFKEQ. The CDR3 reads CASSPPGSGRVVNEQFF. The CDR3 nucleotides read TGTGCCAGCAGCCCCCCCGGTAGCGGGAGGGTGGTCAATGAGCAGTTCTTC.

This clone appeared once. The chain couples TRBV6-1 to TRBJ1-2; D remains ambiguous. The CDR3 runs to 14 residues. Germline CDR1 reads MNHNS; CDR2 reads SASEGT. Trimming removed 3 bases from V and 0 bases from J, with 8 bases in between. The CDR3 sequence: CASSEGIANYGYTF. Written as DNA, the CDR3 is TGTGCCAGCAGTGAGGGGATAGCTAACTATGGCTACACCTTC.

The gene calls are TRBV5-4 and TRBJ2-3, with 9 positions matching TRBD1. V gave up 3 bases and J gave up 5 bases; unmatched junction bases: 4. This CDR3 is built from 14 residues. The germline V gene has CDR1 SGHNT and CDR2 YYREEE (reference sequence). CDR3 nucleotides: TGTGCCAGCAGCTCCGGACAGGGGATAGATACGCAGTATTTT. Protein sequence: CASSSGQGIDTQYF.

This chain uses TRBV29-1 with TRBJ2-1; the D is unclear. V gave up 3 bases and J gave up 4 bases, with 4 bases separating them. The CDR3 sequence is 11 residues long. From germline, CDR1 is SQVTM and CDR2 ANQGSEA. Here the CDR3 DNA reads TGCAGCGTTGAGGTGTACAATGAGCAGTTCTTC. As protein: CSVEVYNEQFF.

V usage is TRBV5-4 and J usage is TRBJ1-1; 8 bases fit TRBD1. The germline V gene encodes CDR1 SGHNT and CDR2 YYREEE (reference sequence). V gave up 0 bases and J gave up 4 bases; unmatched junction bases: 2. CDR3 length: 14 residues. CDR3 loop: CASSLVQGGTEAFF. The CDR3 coding sequence is TGTGCCAGCAGCTTGGTACAGGGGGGCACTGAAGCTTTCTTT.

This clone turned up a few times. This chain joins TRBV15 and TRBJ1-1, with D tentatively TRBD1 (5 bases). The CDR3 runs to 13 residues. CDR1 and CDR2 (germline): LNHNV, YYDKDF (reference sequence). Deletions cut 7 bases from V and 6 bases from J, with 15 bases between. The DNA of the CDR3 is TGTGCCACCAATCACAGGAATATGGCTGAAGCTTTCTTT. Its translation: CATNHRNMAEAFF.

This chain links TRBV14 with TRBJ1-2; 10 bases line up with TRBD1. The CDR3 has 17 residues. V lost 0 bases, J lost 8 bases, and 12 bases stayed unmatched. Germline V CDR1 and CDR2: SGHDN, FVKESK. The CDR3 protein is CASSQEIGDRGLGGYTF. The CDR3 DNA sequence: TGTGCCAGCAGCCAAGAAATAGGCGACAGGGGGCTAGGAGGCTACACCTTC.

This chain joins TRBV2 and TRBJ2-2; no clear D. Germline CDR1 SNHLY, CDR2 FYNNEI. The CDR3 has 13 residues. V was trimmed by 8 bases and J by 5 bases, leaving 12 bases between them. CDR3 bases: TGTGCCAGCCACACAACTGGGACCGGGGAGCTGTTTTTT. Its translation: CASHTTGTGELFF.

The chain couples TRBV10-1 to TRBJ2-7; 7 nucleotides line up with TRBD1. After removal of 2 bases from V and 3 bases from J, the junction contained 10 bases not matched to a gene. The germline V gene has CDR1 WNHNN and CDR2 SYGVQD (reference sequence). This CDR3 contains 16 residues. The CDR3 here is CASSEPSGQTLYEQYF. The CDR3 DNA reads TGCGCCAGCAGTGAGCCCTCGGGACAGACCCTCTACGAGCAGTACTTC.

The rearrangement joins TRBV28 to TRBJ2-3; 7 bases are shared with TRBD2. CDR1 is MDHEN and CDR2 is SYDVKM in the germline V gene. The CDR3 sequence is 17 residues long. V was clipped by 3 bases and J by 6 bases; unmatched bases: 15. The CDR3 nucleotides are TGTGCCAGCAGTTTTGAGTTCGGCGGGAGTGACGGGGATACGCAGTATTTT. As protein: CASSFEFGGSDGDTQYF.